Below, 10 T cell receptor beta chains from the same sample are listed, as sequenced in a study of cytomegalovirus exposure and HLA in healthy donors. Libraries were prepared by immunoSEQ multiplex PCR; TCRdb keeps only in-frame clonotypes and omits some of them. This table holds about 180,000 clones, about 89% found once. Sequenced: PBMCs. These receptors were collected from a man aged 18-30 years in good health and CMV-seropositive.

V is TRBV4-3 and J is TRBJ2-7, with D unresolved. Germline values: CDR1 LGHNA, CDR2 YSLEER. The CDR3 runs 15 residues. The V gene lost 0 bases and the J gene lost 0 bases, with 9 bases spanning the gap. The CDR3 sequence is CASSQDSTPSYEQYF. The CDR3 region has the DNA TGCGCCAGCAGCCAAGACTCGACTCCCTCCTACGAGCAGTACTTC.

J is TRBJ1-2 and V is TRBV7-2, with D hard to call. The CDR3 loop spans 11 amino acids. Germline lookup yields CDR1 SGHTA and CDR2 FQGNSA. The V gene lost 3 bases and the J gene lost 5 bases, with 4 bases spanning the gap. CDR3 DNA: TGTGCCAGCAGCTTCTTTTATGGCTACACCTTC. This sequence encodes CASSFFYGYTF.

This sequence joins TRBV4-2 and TRBJ1-4; a possible D gene is TRBD1 (5 bases). The length of the CDR3 is 16 residues. Deletions cut 1 base from V and 7 bases from J, with 16 bases between. Germline V gives CDR1 LGHNA, CDR2 YNFKEQ. The CDR3 is CASSQGSRDLGEKLFF. As DNA, the CDR3 is TGTGCCAGCAGCCAAGGGAGCAGGGATCTTGGTGAAAAACTGTTTTTT.

The rearrangement links TRBV19 to TRBJ2-7, with 10 nucleotides matching TRBD2. The CDR3 consists of 16 residues. J was trimmed by 5 bases and V by 1 base; bases with no gene match: 8. The V gene's germline CDR1 is LNHDA and CDR2 SQIVND (reference sequence). The CDR3 bases are TGTGCCAGTAGTATAGGGGAAGCGGGGGGGCACCACGAGCAGTACTTC. Translation gives CASSIGEAGGHHEQYF.

The chain combines TRBV7-9 with TRBJ2-3; D is perhaps TRBD2 (6 bases). The V gene's germline CDR1 is SEHNR and CDR2 FQNEAQ (reference sequence). This CDR3 has 14 amino acids. Trimming took off 11 bases at V and 6 bases at J, with 21 bases between the two ends. CDR3 amino acids: CALPGLPGVDTQYF. CDR3 nucleotides: TGTGCCTTGCCGGGACTCCCTGGGGTTGATACGCAGTATTTT.

The chain carries TRBV27 and TRBJ1-2; maybe TRBD1 (6 bases). Germline V CDR1 and CDR2: MNHEY, SMNVEV (reference sequence). CDR3 length: 14 amino acids. V lost 2 bases, J lost 4 bases, and 11 bases lay in between. The CDR3 sequence: CASSLGQLGYGYTF. The CDR3 bases are TGTGCCAGCAGTTTAGGACAGTTGGGCTATGGCTACACCTTC.

CDR3 protein: CASSLGEGTASYEQYF. The CDR3 bases are TGCGCCAGCAGCTTGGGAGAGGGGACAGCTTCCTACGAGCAGTACTTC. The chain recombines TRBV5-1 with TRBJ2-7; 7 bases match TRBD1. The CDR3 runs 16 residues. Per the germline V gene, CDR1 is SGHRS and CDR2 is YFSETQ. The V and J ends lost 0 bases and 1 base, in that order; junction bases with no gene match: 7.

The chain has TRBV7-9 and TRBJ1-5; D gene uncertain. The CDR3 length is 14 residues. CDR1 and CDR2 (germline): SEHNR, FQNEAQ (reference sequence). V lost 3 bases and J 3 bases, leaving 9 bases between the germline ends. CDR3 in amino acids: CASSFGIDNQPQHF. The CDR3 nucleotides read TGTGCCAGCAGCTTCGGGATTGACAATCAGCCCCAGCATTTT. Using reference TRBV7-9 and TRBJ1-5 for the parts outside the CDR3, the full variable domain is DTGVSQNPRHKITKRGQNVTFRCDPISEHNRLYWYRQTLGQGPEFLTYFQNEAQLEKSRLLSDRFSAERPKGSFSTLEIQRTEQGDSAMYLCASSFGIDNQPQHFGDGTRLSIL.

V is TRBV29-1 and J is TRBJ1-2; TRBD1 is a possible D gene (6 bases). V was clipped by 5 bases and J by 4 bases, with 20 bases between them. CDR3 length: 15 residues. Germline V CDR1 and CDR2: SQVTM, ANQGSEA. The CDR3 is CSVIWVTGLPYGYTF. The CDR3, as DNA: TGCAGCGTTATATGGGTTACAGGGTTACCCTATGGCTACACCTTC.

The chain has TRBV5-1 and TRBJ1-2; perhaps TRBD1 as D (5 bases). The germline V and J ends were trimmed by 5 bases and 0 bases, with 11 bases remaining between them. There are 14 residues in the CDR3. Germline CDR1 SGHRS, CDR2 YFSETQ. The CDR3 DNA is TGCGCCAGCAGTACGGGGGGGACTAACTATGGCTACACCTTC. Its protein product is CASSTGGTNYGYTF. Looking up the rest from reference TRBV5-1 and TRBJ1-2 gives the full variable domain: KAGVTQTPRYLIKTRGQQVTLSCSPISGHRSVSWYQQTPGQGLQFLFEYFSETQRNKGNFPGRFSGRQFSNSRSEMNVSTLELGDSALYLCASSTGGTNYGYTFGSGTRLTVV.